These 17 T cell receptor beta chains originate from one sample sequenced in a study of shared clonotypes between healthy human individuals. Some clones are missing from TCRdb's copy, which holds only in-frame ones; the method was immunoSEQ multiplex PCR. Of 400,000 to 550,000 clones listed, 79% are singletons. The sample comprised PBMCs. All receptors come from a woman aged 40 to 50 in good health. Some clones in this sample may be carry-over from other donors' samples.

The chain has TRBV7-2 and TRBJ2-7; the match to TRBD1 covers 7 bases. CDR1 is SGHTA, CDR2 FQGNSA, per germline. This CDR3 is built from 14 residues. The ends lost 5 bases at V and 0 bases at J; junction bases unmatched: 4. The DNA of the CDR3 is TGTGCCAGCAGCCCCCGGGACAGCTCCTACGAGCAGTACTTC. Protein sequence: CASSPRDSSYEQYF.

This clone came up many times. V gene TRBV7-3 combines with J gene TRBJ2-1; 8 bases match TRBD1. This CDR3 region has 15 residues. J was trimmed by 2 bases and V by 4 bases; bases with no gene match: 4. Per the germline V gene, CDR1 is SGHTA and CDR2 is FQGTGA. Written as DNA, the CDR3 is TGTGCCAGCAGCTCGACAGGGGCTCCCTACAATGAGCAGTTCTTC. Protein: CASSSTGAPYNEQFF.

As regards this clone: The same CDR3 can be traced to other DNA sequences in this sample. The CDR3 DNA reads TGTGCCAGCAGTTTAACAGGGGCAGAAGCTTTCTTT. Protein sequence: CASSLTGAEAFF. The chain is built from TRBV28 and TRBJ1-1; 7 bases line up with TRBD1. This CDR3 has 12 amino acids. The ends lost 2 bases at V and 8 bases at J; junction bases unmatched: 2. The V gene's germline CDR1 is MDHEN and CDR2 SYDVKM.

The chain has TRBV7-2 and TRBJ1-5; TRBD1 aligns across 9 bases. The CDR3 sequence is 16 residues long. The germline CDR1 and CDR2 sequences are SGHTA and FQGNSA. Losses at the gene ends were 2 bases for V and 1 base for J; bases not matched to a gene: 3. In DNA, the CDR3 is TGTGCCAGCAGCTTAATGGGACAGGGAAGCAATCAGCCCCAGCATTTT. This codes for CASSLMGQGSNQPQHF. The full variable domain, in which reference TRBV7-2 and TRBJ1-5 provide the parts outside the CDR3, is GAGVSQSPSNKVTEKGKDVELRCDPISGHTALYWYRQSLGQGLEFLIYFQGNSAPDKSGLPSDRFSAERTGGSVSTLTIQRTQQEDSAVYLCASSLMGQGSNQPQHFGDGTRLSIL.

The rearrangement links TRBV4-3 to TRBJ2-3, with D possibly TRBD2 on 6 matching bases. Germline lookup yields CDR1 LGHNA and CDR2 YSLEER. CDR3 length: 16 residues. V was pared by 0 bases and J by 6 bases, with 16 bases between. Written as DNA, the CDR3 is TGCGCCAGCAGCCAAGATGAGAGGCTAGCGATGGATACGCAGTATTTT. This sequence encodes CASSQDERLAMDTQYF.

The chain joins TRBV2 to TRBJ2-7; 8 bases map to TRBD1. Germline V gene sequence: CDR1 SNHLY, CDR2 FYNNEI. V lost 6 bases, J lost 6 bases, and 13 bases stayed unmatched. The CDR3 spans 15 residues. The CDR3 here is CASRGVGQGTGEQYF. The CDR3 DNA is TGTGCCAGCAGGGGAGTAGGACAGGGCACGGGCGAGCAGTACTTC. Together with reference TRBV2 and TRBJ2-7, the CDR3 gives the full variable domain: EPEVTQTPSHQVTQMGQEVILRCVPISNHLYFYWYRQILGQKVEFLVSFYNNEISEKSEIFDDQFSVERPDGSNFTLKIRSTKLEDSAMYFCASRGVGQGTGEQYFGPGTRLTVT.

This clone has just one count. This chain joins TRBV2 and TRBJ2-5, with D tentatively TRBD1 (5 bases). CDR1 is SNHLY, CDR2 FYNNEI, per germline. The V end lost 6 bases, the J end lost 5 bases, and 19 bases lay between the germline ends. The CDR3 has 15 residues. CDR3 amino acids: CASSARAPRHETQYF. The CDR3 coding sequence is TGTGCCAGCAGCGCCAGGGCCCCCCGCCACGAGACCCAGTACTTC.

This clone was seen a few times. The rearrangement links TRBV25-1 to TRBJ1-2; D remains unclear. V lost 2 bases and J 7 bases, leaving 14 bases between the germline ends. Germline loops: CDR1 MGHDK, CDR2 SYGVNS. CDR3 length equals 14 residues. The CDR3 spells CASSEALAVSGYTF. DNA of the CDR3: TGTGCCAGCAGTGAAGCTTTGGCGGTTTCTGGCTACACCTTC.

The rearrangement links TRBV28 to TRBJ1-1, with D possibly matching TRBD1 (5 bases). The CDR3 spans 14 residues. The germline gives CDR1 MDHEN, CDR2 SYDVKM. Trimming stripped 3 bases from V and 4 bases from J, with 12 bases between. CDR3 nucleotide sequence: TGTGCCAGCAGTTTCCCCGGGGGGGTCACTGAAGCTTTCTTT. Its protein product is CASSFPGGVTEAFF.

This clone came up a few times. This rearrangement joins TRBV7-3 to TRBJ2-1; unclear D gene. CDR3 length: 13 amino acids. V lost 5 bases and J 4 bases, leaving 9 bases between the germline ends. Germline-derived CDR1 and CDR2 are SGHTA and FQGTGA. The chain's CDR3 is CASSRTQYNEQFF. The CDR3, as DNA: TGTGCCAGCAGCCGCACACAGTACAATGAGCAGTTCTTC. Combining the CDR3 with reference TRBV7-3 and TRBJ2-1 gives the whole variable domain GAGVSQTPSNKVTEKGKYVELRCDPISGHTALYWYRQSLGQGPEFLIYFQGTGAADDSGLPNDRFFAVRPEGSVSTLKIQRTERGDSAVYLCASSRTQYNEQFFGPGTRLTVL.

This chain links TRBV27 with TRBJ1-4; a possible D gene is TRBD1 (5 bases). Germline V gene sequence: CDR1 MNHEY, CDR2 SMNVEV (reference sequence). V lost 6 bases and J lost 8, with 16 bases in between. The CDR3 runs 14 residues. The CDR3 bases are TGTGCCAGCAGGATTAACGGGGCCGGGGAAAAACTGTTTTTT. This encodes CASRINGAGEKLFF.

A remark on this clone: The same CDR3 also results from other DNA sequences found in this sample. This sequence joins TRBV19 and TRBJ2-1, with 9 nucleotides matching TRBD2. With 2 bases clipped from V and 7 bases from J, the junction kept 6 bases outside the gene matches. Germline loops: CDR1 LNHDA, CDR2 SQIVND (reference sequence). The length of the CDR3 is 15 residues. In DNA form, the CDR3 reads TGTGCCAGTAGTATATCGGGACTAGCATATAATGAGCAGTTCTTC. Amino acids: CASSISGLAYNEQFF.

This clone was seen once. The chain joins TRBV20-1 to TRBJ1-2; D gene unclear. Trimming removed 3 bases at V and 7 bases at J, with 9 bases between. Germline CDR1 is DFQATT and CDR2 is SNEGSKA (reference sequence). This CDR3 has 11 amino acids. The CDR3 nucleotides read TGCAGTGCTAGGAGGCTTCCTGGCTACACCTTC. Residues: CSARRLPGYTF.

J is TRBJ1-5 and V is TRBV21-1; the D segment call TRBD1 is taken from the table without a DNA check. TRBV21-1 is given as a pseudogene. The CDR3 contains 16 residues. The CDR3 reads CASSKVGQGVGQPQHF. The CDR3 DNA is TGTGCCAGCAGCAAAGTAGGGCAGGGGGTAGGGCAGCCCCAGCATTTT.

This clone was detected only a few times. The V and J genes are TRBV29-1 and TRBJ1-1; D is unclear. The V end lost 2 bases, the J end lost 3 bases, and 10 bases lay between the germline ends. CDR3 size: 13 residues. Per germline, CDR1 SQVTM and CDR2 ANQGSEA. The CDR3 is CSVESQPDTEAFF. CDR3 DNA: TGCAGCGTTGAATCTCAGCCGGACACTGAAGCTTTCTTT.

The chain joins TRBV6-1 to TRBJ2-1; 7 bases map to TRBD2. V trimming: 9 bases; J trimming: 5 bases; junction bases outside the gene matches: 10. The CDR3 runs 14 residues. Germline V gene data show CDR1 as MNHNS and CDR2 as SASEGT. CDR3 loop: CASKPTSDHNEQFF. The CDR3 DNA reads TGTGCCAGTAAACCCACTAGCGACCACAATGAGCAGTTCTTC.

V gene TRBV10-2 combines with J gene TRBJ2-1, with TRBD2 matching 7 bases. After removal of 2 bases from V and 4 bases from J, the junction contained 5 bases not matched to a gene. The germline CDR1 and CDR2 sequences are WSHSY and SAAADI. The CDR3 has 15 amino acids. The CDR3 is CASSESSGSYNEQFF. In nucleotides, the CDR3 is TGCGCCAGCAGTGAGAGTAGCGGGTCTTACAATGAGCAGTTCTTC.